This T cell receptor beta chain originates from a study of shared clonotypes between healthy human individuals. Method: immunoSEQ multiplex PCR; TCRdb's copy keeps in-frame clones and lacks some. The sample includes under 2.5 million clones, under 95% of them seen just once. About this clone itself: Its antigen remains unidentified.

V was pared by 4 bases and J by 3 bases, with 15 bases of the junction left unmatched. The germline V gene encodes CDR1 SGHRS and CDR2 YFSETQ. CDR3 length: 18 residues. Whole-study findings and limits: Sequencing depth was a factor that was expected to affect clonotype sharing among donors. Sharing across four donors was highest in naive CD4 (roughly 5%) and lowest in memory CD8 (around 0.4%).

Sequenced input: naive CD4+ T cells from PBMCs. Documented subset: CD45RA+ positively selected. The sequence was obtained from a man between 18 and 29 years old in good health. Some clones in this sample may be carry-over from other donors' samples. This chain uses TRBV5-1 with TRBJ1-1; 10 bases match TRBD1. The CDR3: CASSADNRDRGSYTEAFF. The DNA for the CDR3 is TGCGCCAGCAGCGCAGATAACCGGGACAGGGGAAGTTACACTGAAGCTTTCTTT. The entire variable domain, with the rest obtained from reference TRBV5-1 and TRBJ1-1, is as follows: KAGVTQTPRYLIKTRGQQVTLSCSPISGHRSVSWYQQTPGQGLQFLFEYFSETQRNKGNFPGRFSGRQFSNSRSEMNVSTLELGDSALYLCASSADNRDRGSYTEAFFGQGTRLTVV.